The 15 T cell receptor beta chains below were found in one sample sequenced in a study of identical twins. TCRdb reanalysed the 5' RACE reads using MiXCR and keeps one entry per CDR3 protein. The table has a few hundred thousand distinct CDR3 sequences, roughly 15% seen once. This same sample was also taken into another study, of yellow fever vaccine responses in identical twins.

Input material: CD4+ T cells sorted from blood. The receptor source for this set is a woman aged 18-29 years in good health.

This clonotype was picked up a small number of times. The chain recombines TRBV12-3 or TRBV12-4 with TRBJ1-5, with D maybe TRBD1 (6 bases). There are 15 residues in the CDR3. V lost 1 base to trimming and J lost 6 bases, with 13 bases between them. Here the CDR3 reads CASSLGVGGGQPQHF. DNA for the CDR3: TGTGCCAGCAGTTTAGGGGTAGGGGGAGGTCAGCCCCAGCATTTT.

This clonotype was seen many times. V usage is TRBV4-1 and J usage is TRBJ2-6; D uncertain. Per germline, CDR1 MGHRA and CDR2 YSYEKL. Trimming stripped 1 base from V and 2 bases from J, with 0 bases between. This CDR3 contains 13 residues. CDR3 amino acids: CASSQAGANVLTF. The CDR3 nucleotides read TGCGCCAGCAGCCAAGCTGGGGCCAACGTCCTGACTTTC.

This clonotype was counted between two and nine times. V usage is TRBV28 and J usage is TRBJ2-1, with D perhaps matching TRBD2 (5 bases). Germline V gene sequence: CDR1 MDHEN, CDR2 SYDVKM. This CDR3 has 14 residues. V was clipped by 7 bases and J by 6 bases, with 16 bases between them. The CDR3 sequence is CASTQSGYGNEQFF. CDR3 sequence (DNA): TGTGCCAGCACCCAATCGGGGTATGGCAATGAGCAGTTCTTC.

CDR3 loop: CASRNRALAADTQYF. As DNA, the CDR3 is TGTGCCAGCAGGAACAGGGCTCTAGCCGCAGATACGCAGTATTTT. V gene TRBV2 combines with J gene TRBJ2-3; D is possibly TRBD1 (6 bases). The CDR3 is 15 residues long. The germline CDR1 and CDR2 sequences are SNHLY and FYNNEI. The ends were cut back, 6 bases at V and 4 bases at J, with 17 bases in the middle.

The V call is TRBV5-1, the J call TRBJ2-7; D is undetermined. This CDR3 contains 13 residues. Trimming removed 2 bases at V and 3 bases at J, with 9 bases between. Germline V gives CDR1 SGHRS, CDR2 YFSETQ. The CDR3 DNA is TGCGCCAGCAGCTTAGGCAGTGACTACGAGCAGTACTTC. As protein: CASSLGSDYEQYF.

This clonotype was counted at least ten times. This rearrangement joins TRBV5-1 to TRBJ2-1, with no clear D. CDR3 size: 11 residues. Germline CDR1 is SGHRS and CDR2 is YFSETQ. V lost 8 bases and J lost 8, with 11 bases in between. The chain's CDR3 is CARPAGDEQFF. The DNA for the CDR3 is TGCGCCAGACCAGCCGGAGATGAGCAGTTCTTC. The full variable domain, completed using reference TRBV5-1 and TRBJ2-1, is KAGVTQTPRYLIKTRGQQVTLSCSPISGHRSVSWYQQTPGQGLQFLFEYFSETQRNKGNFPGRFSGRQFSNSRSEMNVSTLELGDSALYLCARPAGDEQFFGPGTRLTVL.

The chain links TRBV2 to TRBJ2-7, with 8 positions matching TRBD1. Germline-derived CDR1 and CDR2 are SNHLY and FYNNEI. The CDR3 spans 12 residues. The V gene end was trimmed by 4 bases and the J gene end by 6 bases; junction bases not matched to a gene: 2. The CDR3 DNA is TGTGCCAGCAGTGTAACAGGGGGCGAGCAGTACTTC. It translates to CASSVTGGEQYF.

The table lists this clonotype with a few counts. The J gene is TRBJ2-3, the V gene TRBV7-2, with a weak D call TRBD1 (6 bases). The CDR3 length is 16 residues. V was clipped by 1 base and J by 7 bases, with 18 bases between them. The germline V gene has CDR1 SGHTA and CDR2 FQGNSA. CDR3 nucleotide sequence: TGTGCCAGCAGCTTAGGAACAGGGCTACGCCTAAATACGCAGTATTTT. Amino acids: CASSLGTGLRLNTQYF. The full variable domain, its missing parts supplied by reference TRBV7-2 and TRBJ2-3, is GAGVSQSPSNKVTEKGKDVELRCDPISGHTALYWYRQSLGQGLEFLIYFQGNSAPDKSGLPSDRFSAERTGGSVSTLTIQRTQQEDSAVYLCASSLGTGLRLNTQYFGPGTRLTVL.

The CDR3 DNA reads TGTGCCAGCAGCTTAAGCGTAGGGACGGACACTGAAGCTTTCTTT. It encodes CASSLSVGTDTEAFF. This sequence joins TRBV7-3 and TRBJ1-1; possibly TRBD1 for D (5 bases). CDR3 size: 15 residues. Trimming took off 1 base at V and 3 bases at J, with 12 bases between the two ends. Germline loops: CDR1 SGHTA, CDR2 FQGTGA.

This clonotype occurred a few times. The rearrangement joins TRBV5-1 to TRBJ2-6; 8 nucleotides line up with TRBD1. The junction had 10 bases not matched to a gene; V was cut back by 2 bases and J by 0 bases. The CDR3 extends over 19 amino acids. Per germline, CDR1 SGHRS and CDR2 YFSETQ. For the CDR3, the DNA is TGCGCCAGCAGCTTATCTCCGGGACAGGAGATCTCTGGGGCCAACGTCCTGACTTTC. It yields the protein CASSLSPGQEISGANVLTF.

The chain joins TRBV4-1 to TRBJ2-1, with 8 bases lining up with TRBD2. The CDR3 extends over 16 amino acids. Germline V lookup: CDR1 MGHRA, CDR2 YSYEKL. The V segment lost 4 bases and the J segment 13 bases; nucleotides outside the gene matches: 18. CDR3 sequence: CASSPQASGSSPSQFF. In DNA form, the CDR3 reads TGCGCCAGCAGCCCTCAGGCGAGCGGGAGTTCCCCGTCTCAGTTCTTC.

The chain recombines TRBV12-3 or TRBV12-4 with TRBJ1-3; D is undetermined. V was cut by 3 bases and J by 0 bases, with 6 bases left in between. This CDR3 has 14 residues. The DNA for the CDR3 is TGTGCCAGCAGTTTGCTGGCCTCTGGAAACACCATATATTTT. It specifies CASSLLASGNTIYF.

The chain is built from TRBV12-3 or TRBV12-4 and TRBJ2-5; the match to TRBD2 covers 7 bases. V gave up 8 bases and J gave up 4 bases; unmatched junction bases: 10. The CDR3 spans 14 residues. This CDR3 reads CASQPQTSRETQYF. For the CDR3, the DNA is TGTGCCAGCCAACCACAGACTAGCCGAGAGACCCAGTACTTC.

The chain links TRBV25-1 to TRBJ2-5, with 15 bases that match TRBD2. The ends lost 7 bases at V and 2 bases at J; junction bases unmatched: 8. The V gene's germline CDR1 is MGHDK and CDR2 SYGVNS. The CDR3 runs to 17 residues. The CDR3 protein is CASTVGGTSGGQETQYF. The CDR3 coding sequence is TGTGCCAGCACCGTGGGGGGGACTAGCGGGGGGCAAGAGACCCAGTACTTC.

This clonotype has just a few counts. This chain joins TRBV9 and TRBJ1-5; no clear D. Germline CDR1 and CDR2: SGDLS and YYNGEE. Trimming took off 0 bases at V and 5 bases at J, with 9 bases between the two ends. This CDR3 spans 14 amino acids. As DNA, the CDR3 is TGTGCCAGCAGCGTAGACATAGGAGATCAGCCCCAGCATTTT. As protein: CASSVDIGDQPQHF.